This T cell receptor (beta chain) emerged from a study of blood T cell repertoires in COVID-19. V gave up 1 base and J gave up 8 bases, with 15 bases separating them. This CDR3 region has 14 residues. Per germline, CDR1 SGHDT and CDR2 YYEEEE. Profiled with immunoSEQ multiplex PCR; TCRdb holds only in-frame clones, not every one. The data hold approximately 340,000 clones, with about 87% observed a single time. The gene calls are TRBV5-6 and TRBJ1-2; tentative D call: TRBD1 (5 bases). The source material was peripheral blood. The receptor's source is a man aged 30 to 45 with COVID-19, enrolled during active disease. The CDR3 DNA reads TGTGCCAGCAGCTTGCGGGCGGGGACGGGGGGCTACACCTTC. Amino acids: CASSLRAGTGGYTF.